This T cell receptor beta chain was identified in a study of T cell repertoires in cytomegalovirus infection. TCRdb itself ran the reads through MiXCR, one entry per CDR3 protein. The sample lists around 740,000 distinct CDR3 sequences, 35% occurring once. As concerns this clonotype: The missing conserved phenylalanine or tryptophan at the end of this CDR3 makes a read error likely. Because the CDR3's place on the DNA is in doubt, the DNA is left out and the CDR3 is given as listed by TCRdb.

Input material: PBMCs. The receptor was isolated from a human donor in good health (CMV status not recorded). Some clones in this sample may be carry-over from other donors' samples.

CDR3 loop: CSARATPGTGNQPKHL. The chain joins TRBV20-1 to TRBJ1-5; TRBD1, as called in the table, went unchecked against the DNA. From germline, CDR1 is DFQATT and CDR2 SNEGSKA (reference sequence). The CDR3 totals 16 residues, both ends included.